This T cell receptor beta chain was sequenced in a study of cytomegalovirus exposure and HLA in healthy donors. The CDR3 covers 14 residues. CDR1 is SGHTS and CDR2 is YDEGEE in the germline V gene. With 4 bases removed from V and 7 bases from J, the gap between germline ends came to 15 bases. Amplification used 60 Vbeta primers and 13 Jbeta primers. TCRdb's copy holds only in-frame clones and misses some; the assay was immunoSEQ multiplex PCR. The sample contains 200,000 or so clones, 82% of which appear only once. What was sequenced was PBMCs. The rearrangement links TRBV5-8 to TRBJ1-5; D not resolved. The receptor's source is a boy younger than 10 in good health and CMV-seronegative. The CDR3 DNA reads TGTGCCAGCAGCCATGGACGTTCGGGGCAGCCCCAGCATTTT. It is translated as CASSHGRSGQPQHF.